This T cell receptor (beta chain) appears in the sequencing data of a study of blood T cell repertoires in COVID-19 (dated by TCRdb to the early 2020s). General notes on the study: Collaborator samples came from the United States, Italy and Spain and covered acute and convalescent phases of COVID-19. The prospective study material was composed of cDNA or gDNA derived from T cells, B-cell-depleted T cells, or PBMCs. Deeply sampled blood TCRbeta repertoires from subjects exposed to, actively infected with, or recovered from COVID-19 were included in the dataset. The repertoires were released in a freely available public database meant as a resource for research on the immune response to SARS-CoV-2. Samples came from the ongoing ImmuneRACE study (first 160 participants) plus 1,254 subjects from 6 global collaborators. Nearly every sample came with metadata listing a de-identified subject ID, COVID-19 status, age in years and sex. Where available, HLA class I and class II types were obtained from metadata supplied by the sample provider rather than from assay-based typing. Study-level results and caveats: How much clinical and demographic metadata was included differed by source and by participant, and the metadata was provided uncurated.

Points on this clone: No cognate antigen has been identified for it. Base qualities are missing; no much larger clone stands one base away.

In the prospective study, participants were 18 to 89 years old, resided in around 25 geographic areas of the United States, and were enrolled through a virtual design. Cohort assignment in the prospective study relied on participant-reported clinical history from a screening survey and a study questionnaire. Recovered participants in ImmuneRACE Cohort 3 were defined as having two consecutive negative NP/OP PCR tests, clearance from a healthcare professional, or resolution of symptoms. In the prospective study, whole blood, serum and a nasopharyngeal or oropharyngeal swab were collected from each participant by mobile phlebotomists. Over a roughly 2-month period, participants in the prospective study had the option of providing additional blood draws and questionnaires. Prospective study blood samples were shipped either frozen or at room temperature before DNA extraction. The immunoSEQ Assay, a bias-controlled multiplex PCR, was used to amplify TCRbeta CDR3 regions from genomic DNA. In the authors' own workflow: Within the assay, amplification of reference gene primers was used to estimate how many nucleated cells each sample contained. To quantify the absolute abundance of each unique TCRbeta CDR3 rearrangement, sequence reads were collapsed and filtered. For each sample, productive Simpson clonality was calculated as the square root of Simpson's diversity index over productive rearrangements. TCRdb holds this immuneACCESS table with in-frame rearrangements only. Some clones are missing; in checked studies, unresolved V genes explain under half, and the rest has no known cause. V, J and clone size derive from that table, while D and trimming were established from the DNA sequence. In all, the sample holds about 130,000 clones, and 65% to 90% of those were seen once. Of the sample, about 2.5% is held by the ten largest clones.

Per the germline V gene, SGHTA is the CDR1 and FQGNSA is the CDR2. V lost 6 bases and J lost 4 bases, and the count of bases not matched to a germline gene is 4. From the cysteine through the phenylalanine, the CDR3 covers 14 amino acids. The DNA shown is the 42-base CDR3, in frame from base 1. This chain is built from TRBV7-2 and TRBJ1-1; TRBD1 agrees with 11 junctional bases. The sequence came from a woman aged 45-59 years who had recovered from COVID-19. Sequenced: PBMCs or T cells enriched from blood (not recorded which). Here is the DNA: TGTGCCAGCAGGACCGGGACAGGGGGCACTGAAGCTTTCTTT. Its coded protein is CASRTGTGGTEAFF.